This TCR beta chain appears in the sequencing data of a study of blood T cells in healthy people across ages. For the second PCR, which ran for roughly 6 to 12 cycles, a sample-barcoded 5' primer and a J-beta primer mix were used. Using its own MiXCR run on the 5' RACE reads, TCRdb lists one record per CDR3 protein. The sample has about 800,000 distinct CDR3 sequences, 58% seen once. V lost 6 bases to trimming and J lost 2 bases, with 16 bases between them. The CDR3 covers 15 residues. This clonotype was seen a few times. The antigen remains undetermined. Findings and limits, study-wide: No one knew whether donors had CMV, which possibly confounded expanded clonotype changes.

The J gene is TRBJ1-2, the V gene TRBV12-3 or TRBV12-4; D is perhaps TRBD1 (5 bases). The sequenced material came from blood. This clonotype was sampled from a man aged 25 to 45 in good health. This chain's CDR3 is CASRRSGTANYGYTF. The CDR3 nucleotides are TGTGCCAGCAGACGATCTGGGACCGCCAACTATGGCTACACCTTC.